The entry below describes one TCR beta chain. This clone was observed a single time. Its antigen remains undetermined. The sample holds no much larger clone one base away, and base qualities are not on file. CD8 naive samples consisted of CD45RO-negative cells that were positively selected for CCR7, yielding a CD45RA+CCR7+ population without TemRA cells. The donors were healthy, HIV-negative adults with no recently reported acute infections or vaccinations. Every donor was a Caucasian adult living in Nashville, Tennessee, USA. Blood was collected by leukapheresis, and PBMCs were isolated by Ficoll-Histopaque density gradient centrifugation and then cryopreserved in liquid nitrogen vapor phase. Analytical flow cytometry was used to check the purity and quantity of each magnetically sorted T cell population. Genomic DNA was isolated from every sorted fraction and measured by UV absorbance on a Nanodrop 2000c.

These data originate in a study of shared clonotypes between healthy human individuals (TCRdb year 2020). About the investigation overall: A few men and two women, aged 18 to 49 years, made up the cohort. To increase sequencing depth and limit assay-specific biases, TCR repertoire library preparation and sequencing were carried out by different laboratories using diverse techniques. Between about 0.85 and 10 billion PBMCs per donor were obtained by leukapheresis. For each donor, three plates each were used for CD4 naive and CD4 memory, two plates were used for CD8 naive, and one plate was used for CD8 memory. Blood TCR repertoires of 5 or 6 healthy adults were deeply sequenced to estimate repertoire size and the extent of clonotype sharing between individuals. General conclusions and limits of the study: Sampling was restricted to blood, and TCR repertoires in tissue are likely to differ from TCR repertoires in blood. Compared with non-shared clonotypes, the clonotypes found in all four sorted-subset donors had higher generation probabilities. Because the study included only a small number of donors, the genetic and exposure-history diversity represented was limited. Sharing across a handful of donors was observed for about 5% of naive CD4, under 4% of naive CD8, 2% to 2.5% of memory CD4, and about 0.4% of memory CD8 clonotypes. Rarefaction of sorted-subset datasets indicated incomplete sequencing despite the large sequencing depth. Based on pairwise subsampling, the degree of clonotype sharing among donors was expected to be affected by sequencing depth. Naive subsets generally had larger estimated clonotype richness than memory subsets.

The germline V and J ends show losses of 0 bases and 4 bases respectively, and no gene match explains 5 bases of the junction. The CDR3 goes from the cysteine to the phenylalanine over 15 residues. Only the CDR3 DNA is retained, 45 bases long and in frame from the first base. The germline V gene (reference sequence) provides CDR1 MNHEY and CDR2 SMNVEV. TCR CDR3 regions were amplified from genomic DNA by multiplex PCR using the deep immunoSEQ assay. For each cell subset, the extracted genomic DNA was distributed evenly across all wells of several immunoSEQ 96-well plates, and each plate served as one replicate. Each replicate PCR for sorted subsets received around 0.2 ug genomic DNA, equal to about 29,000 T cell genomes. The purified libraries were quantified using a Qubit 3.0 fluorometer, sized with a Bioanalyzer 2100, and then quantified again using the KAPA Library Quantification kit. Every immunoSEQ 96-well plate was sequenced on a separate single-read 150-cycle Illumina NextSeq 550 flow cell. Per the authors' processing: The immunoSEQ output contained only junctional sequences without quality scores, so filtering could not match that applied to full-length reads. Sequences were annotated with PyIR, a Python wrapper for IgBLAST v1.9, using IMGT germline references to assign V/J genes and CDR3. Any read was removed if the V/J assignment was weak (E-value above 1e-6), the CDR3 was missing, or the read contained stop codons, out-of-frame junctions, or ambiguous translated residues. V3J clonotypes were defined as sequences sharing an identical inferred V gene, J gene, and CDR3 amino acid sequence. The percentage overlap between two repertoires was calculated by dividing the number of shared unique clonotypes by the size of the smaller repertoire. Richness of each repertoire was evaluated using RTK rarefaction, the Chao1 estimator, and Recon v2.1 estimates of unobserved clonotypes. Generation probabilities were computed with OLGA for all TCRbeta clonotypes obtained by the gDNA method from a few donors. TCRdb limited this immuneACCESS table to in-frame rearrangements with V and J called. A share of clones is missing; checked studies link under half to unresolved V genes, and the rest is unexplained. V, J and clone size derive from that table, while D and trimming were established from the DNA sequence. In all, the sample holds roughly 570,000 clones, and roughly 98% of those were seen once. Of the sample, 0.25% to 0.35% falls within the top ten clones.

Recombination linked TRBV27 to TRBJ2-7; TRBD2 lines up with 8 middle nucleotides. The sequence derives from a man younger than 40 in good health. The material sequenced was naive CD8+ T cells sorted from blood. The sample's cell subset or site label is to be understood as: CD45RA+CCR7+. The CDR3 protein: CASSLSGLAKYEQYF. The DNA reads as follows: TGTGCCAGCAGTTTATCCGGACTAGCAAAATACGAGCAGTACTTC.